This is a list of T cell receptor beta chains from one sample in a study of blood T cell repertoires in COVID-19. Data came from immunoSEQ multiplex PCR; TCRdb stores just in-frame clones and leaves some out. The repertoire consists of about 70,000 clones, with 85% occurring once and the leading ten covering roughly 5%. The sequenced material came from peripheral blood. The receptors were gathered from a man older than 75 with acute or convalescent COVID-19. The CDR3 runs from the conserved cysteine through the conserved F or W. D genes are given only for firm matches. A row's size may be missing; if present it is once, few, many or a size class.

d_gene: TRBD1; abundance: NA; j_gene: TRBJ1-5; v_gene: TRBV18; CDR3aa: CASSPMGTESNQPQHF; CDR3nt: TGTGCCAGCTCACCAATGGGGACAGAGTCCAATCAGCCCCAGCATTTT
d_gene: NA; abundance: once; j_gene: TRBJ2-7; v_gene: TRBV11-2; CDR3aa: CASSLGFRGYEQYF; CDR3nt: TGTGCCAGCAGCTTAGGGTTCAGGGGCTACGAGCAGTACTTC
d_gene: NA; abundance: NA; j_gene: TRBJ2-1; v_gene: TRBV24-1; CDR3aa: CATKTENYNEQFF; CDR3nt: TGTGCCACCAAGACAGAAAACTACAATGAGCAGTTCTTC
d_gene: TRBD1; abundance: NA; j_gene: TRBJ2-1; v_gene: TRBV28; CDR3aa: CASSPSSGQGKFNEQFF; CDR3nt: TGTGCCAGCAGTCCCTCATCTGGACAGGGTAAATTCAATGAGCAGTTCTTC
d_gene: TRBD1; abundance: NA; j_gene: TRBJ1-5; v_gene: TRBV28; CDR3aa: CASSLRQGASNQPQHF; CDR3nt: TGTGCCAGCAGTTTACGCCAGGGGGCCAGCAATCAGCCCCAGCATTTT
d_gene: NA; abundance: NA; j_gene: TRBJ2-5; v_gene: TRBV7-9; CDR3aa: CASSWGGAPETQYF; CDR3nt: TGTGCCAGCAGCTGGGGCGGTGCGCCAGAGACCCAGTACTTC
d_gene: NA; abundance: NA; j_gene: TRBJ2-7; v_gene: TRBV5-4; CDR3aa: CASSLTGHEQYF; CDR3nt: TGTGCCAGCAGCTTGACAGGGCACGAGCAGTACTTC
d_gene: TRBD1; abundance: NA; j_gene: TRBJ1-4; v_gene: TRBV30; CDR3aa: CAWRHLGQENEKLFF; CDR3nt: TGTGCCTGGAGGCACCTCGGACAGGAGAATGAAAAACTGTTTTTT
d_gene: NA; abundance: large; j_gene: TRBJ2-7; v_gene: TRBV7-5; CDR3aa: CVRSFASLAGVPYEQYF; CDR3nt: TGTGTCAGAAGCTTCGCATCCCTAGCGGGGGTCCCCTACGAGCAGTACTTC
d_gene: TRBD1; abundance: few; j_gene: TRBJ1-1; v_gene: TRBV7-9; CDR3aa: CASSPRTGNTEAFF; CDR3nt: TGTGCCAGCAGCCCCAGGACAGGAAACACTGAAGCTTTCTTT